This note documents a single T cell receptor (beta chain) sequence. The target of this receptor is not known. One base away there is no much larger clone; base qualities are not given. The germline V gene gives CDR1 as SQVTM and CDR2 as ANQGSEA. V and J lose 4 bases and 0 bases, and a span of 7 bases separates them. CDR3 length: 12 amino acids, cysteine to phenylalanine. Only the CDR3 part of the read is kept: 36 bases, read in frame from the first base. This specimen belongs to a study of blood T cell repertoires in COVID-19 (dated by TCRdb to the early 2020s). In terms of the full investigation: The collaborator samples originated in the United States, Italy and Spain and spanned the acute and convalescent phases of COVID-19. Samples came from the ongoing ImmuneRACE study (first 160 participants) plus 1,254 subjects from 6 global collaborators. A freely available public database, intended as a resource for researchers studying the immune response to SARS-CoV-2, is where the repertoires were released. Deeply sampled blood TCRbeta repertoires from subjects exposed to, actively infected with, or recovered from COVID-19 were included in the dataset. The prospective study material was composed of cDNA or gDNA derived from T cells, B-cell-depleted T cells, or PBMCs. The sample metadata nearly always contained a de-identified subject ID, COVID-19 status, age in years and sex. Where available, HLA class I and class II types were taken from metadata supplied by the sample provider and were not determined by assay-based typing.

At one collaborating source in Seattle, patients were enrolled during active infection and were followed longitudinally through the course of disease. Whole blood was collected in K2EDTA tubes by collaborating institutions according to the institutions' own protocols. Collaborator samples were shipped for TCRbeta analysis as frozen whole blood, isolated PBMCs, or DNA extracted from either sample type. The investigation overall reported the following: How much clinical and demographic metadata was included differed by source and by participant, and the metadata was provided uncurated.

The immunoSEQ Assay, a bias-controlled multiplex PCR, was used to amplify TCRbeta CDR3 regions from genomic DNA. The paper's data handling went like this. The number of nucleated cells in each sample was estimated from the amplification of reference gene primers within the assay. Sequence reads were collapsed and filtered to measure the absolute abundance of every unique TCRbeta CDR3 rearrangement. Productive Simpson clonality was computed per sample as the square root of Simpson's diversity index over productive rearrangements. TCRdb holds this immuneACCESS table with in-frame rearrangements only. Some clones are missing; in checked studies, unresolved V genes explain under half, and the rest has no known cause. That table gives V, J and clone size, and the DNA gave D and trimming. In all, the sample holds hundreds of thousands of clones, and roughly 80% of those were seen once. The ten largest account for around 7.5% of the sample.

The clonotype comes from a woman older than 75 with COVID-19, enrolled during active disease. The chain is made from TRBV29-1 and TRBJ2-7, with the D gene too uncertain to name. Sequencing input: peripheral blood. The CDR3 protein: CSVGQASYEQYF. The nucleotides are TGCAGCGTTGGTCAGGCCTCCTACGAGCAGTACTTC.